The rows below give T cell receptor beta chains drawn from one sample of a study of T cells after yellow fever vaccination. TCRdb reprocessed the 5' RACE reads with MiXCR, giving one entry per CDR3 protein. The sample has roughly 310,000 distinct CDR3 sequences, 3.6% seen once; the top ten hold 23%. Material: PBMCs, obtained on the day of the yellow fever booster vaccination. Receptors originate from a man younger than 35 who received the YFV17D yellow fever vaccine. Each CDR3 is given without its conserved first and last residue.

j_call	v_call	cdr3_aa
TRBJ1-6	TRBV10-3	AINRGGQRSPLH
TRBJ2-2	TRBV6-5	ASSYEPNTGELF
TRBJ2-1	TRBV27	ASSSRGSGRSYNEQF
TRBJ1-5	TRBV27	ASSLLGNQPQH
TRBJ2-3	TRBV11-2	ASSFSGGEEDTQY
TRBJ2-6	TRBV4-2	ASSQDRGLGANVLT
TRBJ2-3	TRBV9	ASSLTGTSDTDTQY
TRBJ2-5	TRBV5-1	ASSLAWTSGALHEETQY
TRBJ2-1	TRBV7-6	ASSYPRGLGEQF
TRBJ2-1	TRBV9	ASSPRTVDEQF
TRBJ2-3	TRBV21-1	ASSPGLAPFPSQY
TRBJ2-3	TRBV5-4	ASSVPARPTDTQY
TRBJ1-5	TRBV20-1	SARVLRRTGMSPSNQPQH
TRBJ1-1	TRBV5-1	ASSSHGANTEAF
TRBJ1-4	TRBV20-1	SARRGQEKLF
TRBJ2-4	TRBV3-1	ASSRRQSFVSKNIQY
TRBJ2-1	TRBV7-2	ASSPASPGSNNEQF
TRBJ2-5	TRBV27	ASSLSSAAWAQY
TRBJ1-1	TRBV7-8	ASSGRGGADTEAF
TRBJ2-5	TRBV6-5	ASRLQETQY
TRBJ2-2	TRBV5-1	ASSLVGNTGELF
TRBJ1-2	TRBV11-2	ASSQWFDGYT
TRBJ1-4	TRBV30	AWSVGGTNEKLF
TRBJ2-3	TRBV4-3	ASSQIGSGDGYTQY
TRBJ2-1	TRBV5-1	ASSFTGGEQF
TRBJ2-3	TRBV7-2	ASSSKYITDTQY
TRBJ2-1	TRBV5-1	ASSLKILGARPFEQF
TRBJ2-3	TRBV3-1	ASSQMTRDTQY